Included here is one T cell receptor beta chain sequence, with context. This clone's antigen is unknown. Qualities for individual bases were not recorded, and no much larger clone is one base off. CDR1 is given as MNHNY and CDR2 as SVGAGI, both from the germline V gene (reference sequence). The V and J ends are trimmed by 0 bases and 6 bases, leaving 12 bases between them. From the cysteine up to the phenylalanine, the CDR3 has a length of 15 residues. This entry keeps only the CDR3 DNA: 45 bases, framed from base 1. This sample was included in a study of cytomegalovirus exposure and HLA in healthy donors (TCRdb year 2017). Regarding the research as a whole: An earlier analysis of some 600 of the donors reported under 300 Gb of sequence data and 117 million unique TCR beta sequences obtained from about 179 million T cells. An early release covering 500 to 750 HLA-typed donors comprised approximately 300 gigabases of sequencing data and tens of millions of unique TCR sequences. Among the roughly 400 genotyped donors, around 81% belonged to the genetic ancestry cluster associated with self-reported Caucasian donors. The aim of the study was to test whether cataloging public T cell receptors could identify signatures of past pathogen exposure. The study used immunosequencing to profile the T cell repertoires of 666 subjects and linked those repertoires to cytomegalovirus serostatus. A separate validation cohort of roughly 130 different subjects was used in addition to the 666-subject first cohort. To predict cytomegalovirus infection status, the study brought together high-throughput TCR immunosequencing, statistical association of individual TCRs with disease status, and machine learning. A later analysis re-analyzed previously published TCR beta repertoires from about 600 donors and added high-resolution HLA genotyping to study TCR occurrence patterns. Rather than using new phenotypic data, the later analysis identified candidate immune exposures from TCR beta sequences and from how often those sequences occurred across donors. To decide whether each TCR beta V gene segment behaved as functional or pseudogenic, an earlier analysis of over 500 of the donors relied on high-throughput TCR beta sequencing. Alongside the repertoire data, information on donor age, sex, ethnicity and CMV serostatus was compiled. A later genetic analysis used genome-wide SNP genotypes for about 60% of the roughly 670 donors, treating that subset as a discovery cohort. Every repertoire in the discovery cohort had been generated on one and the same sequencing platform. Class I and class II HLA loci were covered by the typing at four-digit resolution. Typing coverage differed by locus: A, B, C, DRB1 and DQB1 were typed in about 629-630 donors, DQA1 in about 500, DPA1 in roughly 590, and DPB1 in just under 490. Roughly 5 DR-DQ haplotypes were handled as single units for association and clustering, since linkage in the cohort was strong. On average, 235,054 unique TCR beta nucleotide sequences were sequenced per donor among fewer than 500 genotyped donors of the cohort, with about 17% of those sequences being non-productive. Results the study describes overall, beyond this receptor: A later genetic analysis associated a missense DCLRE1C variant with V-gene and J-gene trimming of TCR beta chains, and an independent cohort replicated the association. The sequencing pipeline was judged likely to have produced a cluster of highly shared sequence variants as a technical artifact. Most TCR sequences were seen in very few donors, while some public TCRs were found in many individuals. A few of the identified cytomegalovirus-associated TCR beta chains were confirmed in vitro to be specific for cytomegalovirus antigens. In the study, approximately 160 TCR beta chains were listed as associated with cytomegalovirus. Roughly uniform sequencing depth across donors was assumed in presence/absence analyses, although this assumption may not hold. The only immune exposure information available for the cohort was CMV serostatus. A later analysis found that HLA-associated TCR beta chains were more clonally expanded and had lower generation probabilities than equally common non-associated chains. At a false discovery rate of 0.05, a later analysis linked fewer than 20,000 TCR beta sequences to specific HLA alleles. According to a later analysis, most CMV-associated TCR beta chains appeared to be HLA-restricted, and the HLA associations seemed to be driven largely by CMV exposure. A later analysis found that TCR association rates varied across HLA loci, with DRB1 alleles showing the most associated TCRs and HLA-C alleles the fewest. The 87-base-pair reads could not distinguish some IMGT-functional V segments, including TRBV6-2 and TRBV6-3, so those segments were excluded. HLA typing was unavailable for some donors at each locus, so association tests used only the typed subset. A later genetic analysis reported fewer N-insertions in productive TCRs among donors in an Asian-associated ancestry cluster than the approximately 670-donor mean. The classifier was reported to diagnose cytomegalovirus status with high specificity and sensitivity in both the original cohort and the validation cohort. This cohort had only TCR beta chains sequenced, and the lack of alpha or paired-chain data limited which features could be detected. Linkage disequilibrium might explain the correlated functional status among segregating V segments, but an unknown experimental factor could not be ruled out. The authors suggested that the approach could potentially be extended to other disease states and immunological phenotypes. In an earlier analysis of approximately 590 of the donors, most TCR beta V segments appeared in productive rearrangements about 90% or about 30% of the time, broadly matching IMGT annotations. A further reported finding was that TCR beta sequences accurately predicted the HLA-A and HLA-B alleles for most subjects in the first cohort. When HLA alleles, especially DR and DQ, strongly co-occurred, attributing TCR associations to individual alleles was difficult. Because counts were too low, seventeen rarely observed V segments, including chromosome 9 orphons, were excluded from the earlier analysis of about 500 of the donors. In a later analysis, several top co-occurrence clusters were reported to appear linked to parvovirus B19, influenza, CMV and Epstein-Barr virus.

The cohort was made up of roughly 670 healthy bone marrow donors. Cohort members were all nominally healthy when sampled, although unrecorded immune exposures were likely present. The donor tested CMV seropositive and was one of the 289 seropositive cohort members. Every donor gave a peripheral blood sample, and the peripheral blood mononuclear cells from that sample were used for TCR beta sequencing. Genomic DNA was extracted from the blood cell samples with the Qiagen DNeasy Blood Extraction Kit. Libraries were constructed by the immunoSEQ multiplex PCR assay. For the multiplex PCR, a mixture combining 60 forward primers for TCR Vbeta segments and 13 reverse primers for TCR Jbeta segments was used. The CDR3 region of rearranged TCR beta genes was amplified from genomic DNA with a multiplex PCR assay. The Illumina HiSeq System was used to sequence the amplified TCR beta libraries as 87-base-pair reads. Per the original workflow: In a later analysis, 70 million to 95 million unique TCR beta chains were counted across the 500 to 850 repertoires, and around 10 million of these chains were shared by at least two donors. A nearest-neighbor algorithm error-corrected the raw reads and collapsed the reads into unique sequences, merging closely related sequences to remove PCR and sequencing errors. V, D and J gene segments were assigned by aligning CDR3 sequences to IMGT reference sequences. For a sequence to be retained, at least a six-nucleotide match to both a V gene segment and a J gene segment was required. Rearrangements were called productive when the CDR3 lacked stop codons and stayed in frame with V and J; all others were non-productive. Following IMGT convention, CDR3 was defined as the stretch from the second conserved V-encoded cysteine up to the conserved J-encoded phenylalanine. The earlier analysis of 500 to 650 of the donors excluded any sequence lacking an unambiguous match to a single V gene segment. An earlier analysis of 500 to 700 of the donors classified V segments as functional when productive rearrangements were above 56.7% and as segregating when the standard deviation between donors was above 5%. A statistical classification framework was developed to diagnose cytomegalovirus status using the catalog of TCR beta chain sequences. In a later analysis, TCR nucleotide sequences were compared against IMGT/GENE-DB human TR gene sequences so that V and J genes could be assigned. Using the TCRdist pipeline, a later analysis assigned CDR3 sequences along with most-parsimonious VDJ recombination scenarios. A later analysis defined each TCR beta chain by its CDR3 amino acid sequence plus V-gene family, and excluded reads lacking a unique V-gene family. As a way to deal with suspected cross-contamination and a sequencing artifact, a later analysis dropped nearly 600 nucleotide sequences that were highly shared and had low generation probability. A later analysis calculated a clonal expansion index for each public chain from normalized within-repertoire ranks of inferred template counts. In a later analysis, generation probabilities were computed with a VDJ recombination model fitted to out-of-frame rearrangements, and the resulting probabilities were checked against IGoR. Hypergeometric tests were used in a later analysis to score TCR-TCR, TCR-HLA and TCR-CMV co-occurrence, with a repertoire-size bias correction applied to the TCR pairs. False discovery rates were estimated in a later analysis by permuting HLA or CMV assignments 20 times. In a later analysis, co-occurring TCRs were grouped using DBSCAN, and TCRdist sequence similarity was added for clustering within HLA-allele-positive subsets. Repertoires with fewer than 30,000 or more than 120,000 public chains, plus five repertoires with anomalous nucleotide sharing, were excluded from co-occurrence clustering. Imported from immuneACCESS, the table was reduced by TCRdb to in-frame sequences with V and J called. These copies leave out some clones; in studies compared against another copy, an unresolved V gene accounts for under half, and the cause of the remainder is not known. The V and J calls and clone size were taken over from that table, and D and trimming were inferred from the DNA. This sample holds roughly 69,000 clones; 65% to 70% were observed only once. Together, the top ten hold about 15% of the sample.

This sequence was found in a male donor in good health and CMV-seropositive. The sequenced sample consisted of PBMCs. Here the chain combines TRBV6-6 and TRBJ1-5, with the D segment identity uncertain. CDR3 protein: CASSYSSPRGQPQHF. The bases read TGTGCCAGCAGTTACTCTTCCCCCCGCGGTCAGCCCCAGCATTTT.